This TCR beta chain comes out of a study of human T cells and chemical hapten exposure. Study-level background: An area of 2 cm by approximately 2 cm on upper inner arm skin received 2% DPC for sensitization.

What the library attached to individual cDNA molecules were unique molecular identifiers. TCRdb itself ran the RACE reads through MiXCR, one entry per CDR3 protein. The data show 190,000 or so distinct CDR3 sequences, around 25% seen once. This clonotype was counted between two and nine times. The V gene's germline CDR1 is SGHDT and CDR2 YYEEEE. V was shortened by 0 bases and J by 4 bases, with 10 bases between the two germline ends. The CDR3 contains 14 residues. Indicated time point: patch test 3, about 24 weeks after DPC sensitization. Treatment noted: therapeutic diphenylcyclopropenone sensitization with weekly scalp DPC.

The clonotype comes from a woman aged 40-49 years with alopecia areata. Some clones in this sample may be carry-over from other donors' samples. The rearrangement links TRBV5-6 to TRBJ2-5; possible D gene TRBD1, 5 bases. Sequencing used whole blood, obtained in connection with sensitization to the hapten diphenylcyclopropenone (DPC). Here the CDR3 DNA reads TGTGCCAGCAGCTTGGCTCCTACAGGAGAGACCCAGTACTTC. It encodes CASSLAPTGETQYF. The entire variable domain, with the rest obtained from reference TRBV5-6 and TRBJ2-5, is as follows: DAGVTQSPTHLIKTRGQQVTLRCSPKSGHDTVSWYQQALGQGPQFIFQYYEEEERQRGNFPDRFSGHQFPNYSSELNVNALLLGDSALYLCASSLAPTGETQYFGPGTRLLVL.